This TCR beta chain was captured in a study of CD8+CD57+ T cells in acquired aplastic anemia. The CDR3 runs to 12 residues. From germline, CDR1 is GTSNPN and CDR2 SVGIG (reference sequence). V gave up 3 bases and J gave up 5 bases, with 10 bases separating them. This clonotype has a handful of counts. TCR beta VDJ and CDR3 profiles were obtained from a genomic DNA template. MiXCR, run by TCRdb on the reads, gives a single entry per CDR3 protein. The sample consists of some 220,000 distinct CDR3 sequences, 34% of them appearing once. Input material: sorted CD4+, CD8+, or CD8+CD57+ T cells (not recorded which) from PBMCs. This chain uses TRBV30 with TRBJ1-2, with D possibly TRBD1 on 6 matching bases. The TCR originated in a human donor in good health, serving as a control. The CDR3 region has the DNA TGTGCCTGGAGAACAAGGGGGTATGGCTACACCTTC. It encodes CAWRTRGYGYTF.